Here is one T cell receptor (beta chain) with its context. These data belong to a study of T cell responses to AZD1222 COVID-19 vaccine. The CDR3 spans 13 residues. Trimming left V 2 bases short and J 10 bases short, with 12 bases between. Germline CDR1 is MNHEY and CDR2 is SVGAGI. Sequencing used immunoSEQ multiplex PCR; TCRdb keeps in-frame clones, though not all of them. Of about 180,000 clones listed, 70% to 90% are singletons. The gene calls are TRBV6-5 and TRBJ1-5; D gene uncertain. The sample in question was peripheral blood, obtained 28 days after the second dose of the MenACWY control vaccine. The sequence came from an adult who received the MenACWY meningococcal vaccine as a control. Here the CDR3 DNA reads TGTGCCAGCAGTTACGTCGAGGGAAATCCCCAGCATTTT. Encoded protein: CASSYVEGNPQHF.